These 27 T cell receptor beta chains were sequenced from one sample in a study of early T cells in non-severe SARS-CoV-2 infection. MiXCR, run by TCRdb on the 5' RACE reads, gives a single entry per CDR3 protein. The data contain just under 60,000 distinct CDR3 sequences, less than 9.5% of them singletons. Sequenced sample: whole blood. Receptor source: an adult who was a healthcare worker with PCR-confirmed SARS-CoV-2 infection or an uninfected control (not recorded which).

The V and J genes are TRBV2 and TRBJ2-7; D not resolved. The CDR3 is 13 amino acids. Germline assignment: CDR1 SNHLY and CDR2 FYNNEI. The V end lost 0 bases, the J end lost 2 bases, and 5 bases lay between the germline ends. DNA for the CDR3: TGTGCCAGCAGTGAAGCACCTGCCTACGAGCAGTACTTC. This translates into CASSEAPAYEQYF.

This clonotype has at least ten counts. The rearrangement links TRBV27 to TRBJ2-3; the match to TRBD2 covers 9 bases. This CDR3 has 17 amino acids. Germline V lookup: CDR1 MNHEY, CDR2 SMNVEV (reference sequence). The V gene end was trimmed by 4 bases and the J gene end by 6 bases; junction bases not matched to a gene: 14. CDR3 protein: CASSSSPLAGVGDTQYF. For the CDR3, the DNA is TGTGCCAGCAGTTCTTCCCCCTTAGCGGGAGTTGGGGATACGCAGTATTTT.

This clonotype was recorded at least ten times. The chain employs TRBV30 and TRBJ1-6, with no clear D. V was pared by 2 bases and J by 4 bases, with 12 bases between. Per the germline V gene, CDR1 is GTSNPN and CDR2 is SVGIG (reference sequence). The CDR3 contains 15 residues. The CDR3 coding sequence is TGTGCCTGGAGTATCCCGGGATTTTATAATTCACCCCTCCACTTT. Encoded protein: CAWSIPGFYNSPLHF.

V usage is TRBV12-5 and J usage is TRBJ2-4; D may be TRBD1 (6 bases). Per germline, CDR1 LGHNT and CDR2 FRNRAP. V dropped 1 base and J dropped 8 bases, with 15 bases sitting between them. CDR3 length: 15 residues. DNA for the CDR3: TGTGCTAGTGGTTTGGACGGACAGCCTGGAGACATTCAGTACTTC. This encodes CASGLDGQPGDIQYF.

This clonotype was counted at least ten times. V usage is TRBV7-9 and J usage is TRBJ1-2; no clear D. Germline CDR1 and CDR2: SEHNR and FQNEAQ (reference sequence). There are 14 residues in the CDR3. Trimming pared 1 base from V and 3 bases from J, leaving 9 bases between. The CDR3 sequence is CASSLGGVDYGYTF. The CDR3 DNA reads TGTGCCAGCAGCTTAGGCGGAGTTGACTATGGCTACACCTTC.

This clonotype was detected ten times or more. The CDR3 sequence is CASQSSHPGQVTQYF. In DNA, the CDR3 is TGTGCCAGCCAGAGCTCCCACCCGGGACAGGTGACCCAGTACTTC. The rearrangement joins TRBV6-2 or TRBV6-3 to TRBJ2-5, with TRBD1 matching over 8 bases. The ends lost 8 bases at V and 7 bases at J; junction bases unmatched: 15. This CDR3 spans 15 amino acids. The germline CDR1 and CDR2 sequences are MNHEY and SVGEGT.

The genes are TRBV7-9 and TRBJ2-1; D possibly corresponds to TRBD2 (6 bases). The CDR3 extends over 16 amino acids. The ends were cut back, 5 bases at V and 3 bases at J, with 17 bases in the middle. Germline CDR1 is SEHNR and CDR2 is FQNEAQ (reference sequence). The CDR3 DNA reads TGTGCCAGCAGCGTCGGCGGGGTCGTGAGCTACAATGAGCAGTTCTTC. This encodes CASSVGGVVSYNEQFF.

A single count supports this clonotype. V usage is TRBV12-3 or TRBV12-4 and J usage is TRBJ2-7; 7 bases agree with TRBD1. Trimming cost V 3 bases and J 5 bases; bases outside gene matches: 7. The CDR3 consists of 14 residues. CDR3 sequence: CASSFRQGIDEQYF. The CDR3 DNA is TGTGCCAGCAGTTTTCGACAGGGAATCGACGAGCAGTACTTC.

This clonotype was observed a few times. J is TRBJ2-1 and V is TRBV7-2; TRBD2 agrees at 14 bases. Looked up from germline, CDR1 is SGHTA and CDR2 is FQGNSA. CDR3 length: 18 amino acids. V lost 0 bases and J lost 10; bases outside the gene matches: 11. CDR3 in DNA: TGTGCCAGCAGCTTAGCTCCCCAGACTAGCGGGAGGGCGGGGGAGCAGTTCTTC. It is translated as CASSLAPQTSGRAGEQFF. Variable domain in full (rest from reference TRBV7-2 and TRBJ2-1): GAGVSQSPSNKVTEKGKDVELRCDPISGHTALYWYRQSLGQGLEFLIYFQGNSAPDKSGLPSDRFSAERTGGSVSTLTIQRTQQEDSAVYLCASSLAPQTSGRAGEQFFGPGTRLTVL.

This clonotype was seen ten or more times. The V and J genes are TRBV10-3 and TRBJ2-5; D not certain. The CDR3 contains 13 residues. V was cut by 2 bases and J by 2 bases, with 6 bases left in between. Germline CDR1 and CDR2: ENHRY and SYGVKD. Here the CDR3 reads CAISERQQETQYF. The CDR3 bases are TGTGCCATCAGTGAGCGGCAGCAAGAGACCCAGTACTTC.

The V gene is TRBV5-1, the J gene TRBJ1-2; D gene ambiguous. The CDR3 is 14 amino acids. V lost 3 bases and J 6 bases, leaving 15 bases between the germline ends. Germline CDR1 reads SGHRS; CDR2 reads YFSETQ. The chain's CDR3 is CASSYQEGTHGYTF. The CDR3 region has the DNA TGCGCCAGCAGCTACCAGGAGGGCACACATGGCTACACCTTC.

The chain has TRBV11-2 and TRBJ1-4; a weak D match, TRBD1 (5 bases). The length of the CDR3 is 14 residues. The germline CDR1 and CDR2 sequences are SGHAT and FQNNGV. V lost 3 bases and J 8 bases, leaving 13 bases between the germline ends. This chain's CDR3 is CASSLGQGAEKLFF. Written as DNA, the CDR3 is TGTGCCAGCAGCTTGGGCCAGGGAGCCGAAAAACTGTTTTTT.

This clonotype appeared many times. The rearrangement links TRBV2 to TRBJ2-1, with 9 bases lining up with TRBD1. Germline trimming cut 6 bases from V and 6 bases from J; bases unmatched to any gene: 12. The CDR3 is made up of 16 amino acids. Germline CDR1 is SNHLY and CDR2 is FYNNEI. CDR3 DNA: TGTGCCAGCAGGGGACAGGGTCGATCATTCCTCAATGAGCAGTTCTTC. Protein: CASRGQGRSFLNEQFF.

This clonotype has at least ten counts. DNA of the CDR3: TGTGCCAGCAGCTTAAATTTAGAGGCTGAAGCTTTCTTT. It encodes CASSLNLEAEAFF. The V call is TRBV5-4, the J call TRBJ1-1, with no clear D. The CDR3 runs to 13 residues. Germline values: CDR1 SGHNT, CDR2 YYREEE (reference sequence). V was pared by 2 bases and J by 6 bases, with 11 bases between.

There are many counts of this clonotype. This chain uses TRBV7-8 with TRBJ1-5, with TRBD1 identical over 7 bases. CDR3 length equals 16 residues. CDR1 is SGHVS and CDR2 is FQNEAQ in the germline V gene. V shed 5 bases and J 0 bases; nucleotides not matched to a gene: 7. The CDR3 loop is CASSPKRDSSNQPQHF. The CDR3, as DNA: TGTGCCAGCAGCCCAAAACGGGACAGTAGCAATCAGCCCCAGCATTTT.

This clonotype came up many times. The rearrangement uses TRBV28 and TRBJ2-7; D gene ambiguous. V was pared by 2 bases and J by 4 bases, with 9 bases between. Germline V CDR1 and CDR2: MDHEN, SYDVKM. There are 13 residues in the CDR3. CDR3 residues: CASSLTSVYEQYF. For the CDR3, the DNA is TGTGCCAGCAGTTTAACGAGTGTTTACGAGCAGTACTTC.

This clonotype turned up a few times. The rearrangement joins TRBV29-1 to TRBJ2-1; 11 nucleotides match TRBD2. The CDR3 is 17 residues long. Germline V gene lookup returns CDR1 SQVTM and CDR2 ANQGSEA. With 7 bases clipped from V and 7 bases from J, the junction kept 18 bases outside the gene matches. The CDR3 region is CSAEGLAGGVARNEQFF. The DNA of the CDR3 is TGCAGCGCCGAAGGCCTAGCGGGAGGAGTAGCACGGAATGAGCAGTTCTTC.

This clonotype appeared many times. The chain recombines TRBV7-9 with TRBJ2-1; 12 nucleotides align to TRBD2. Germline CDR1 reads SEHNR; CDR2 reads FQNEAQ (reference sequence). Losses at the gene ends were 10 bases for V and 9 bases for J; bases not matched to a gene: 10. The CDR3 runs 14 residues. The CDR3 nucleotides are TGTGCCACCCCGACTAGCGGGAGATCGGGTGAGCAGTTCTTC. It encodes CATPTSGRSGEQFF.

This clonotype was recorded at least ten times. This sequence joins TRBV5-4 and TRBJ2-3; D is perhaps TRBD1 or TRBD2 (5 bases each). The germline gives CDR1 SGHNT, CDR2 YYREEE (reference sequence). Trimming cost V 4 bases and J 4 bases, with 13 bases left between them. CDR3 length equals 14 residues. CDR3 sequence (DNA): TGTGCCAGCAGCAACGCCCAGGGACCAGATACGCAGTATTTT. Translated: CASSNAQGPDTQYF. Variable domain in full (rest from reference TRBV5-4 and TRBJ2-3): ETGVTQSPTHLIKTRGQQVTLRCSSQSGHNTVSWYQQALGQGPQFIFQYYREEENGRGNFPPRFSGLQFPNYSSELNVNALELDDSALYLCASSNAQGPDTQYFGPGTRLTVL.

The sample holds a few counts of this clonotype. CDR3 residues: CSARGADRNNSPLHF. For the CDR3, the DNA is TGCAGTGCTAGAGGGGCGGACCGTAATAATTCACCCCTCCACTTT. The chain is built from TRBV20-1 and TRBJ1-6; D call uncertain. The CDR3 has 15 residues. Trimming cost V 1 base and J 5 bases, with 12 bases left between them. From germline, CDR1 is DFQATT and CDR2 SNEGSKA (reference sequence).

This clonotype was counted only a few times. The CDR3 here is CASQRTGAGTTNEKLFF. CDR3 nucleotides: TGCGCCAGCCAACGGACAGGCGCCGGTACAACTAATGAAAAACTGTTTTTT. This chain joins TRBV4-1 and TRBJ1-4; 7 nucleotides agree with TRBD1. Per the germline V gene, CDR1 is MGHRA and CDR2 is YSYEKL. This CDR3 region has 17 residues. J was trimmed by 0 bases and V by 8 bases; bases with no gene match: 12.

This clonotype was recorded a few times. The rearrangement uses TRBV12-3 or TRBV12-4 and TRBJ2-3; 10 bases align to TRBD2. Trimming took 6 bases from V and 3 from J; bases not matched to a gene: 6. The CDR3 is 15 residues long. CDR3: CASRGLAVITDTQYF. In nucleotides, the CDR3 is TGTGCCAGCAGAGGACTAGCGGTTATAACAGATACGCAGTATTTT.

The chain links TRBV11-3 to TRBJ2-1, with a weak D call TRBD1 (6 bases). The CDR3 sequence is 14 residues long. The ends were cut back, 5 bases at V and 10 bases at J, with 18 bases in the middle. The germline V gene encodes CDR1 SGHNT and CDR2 YENEEA. The CDR3 DNA is TGTGCCAGCAGCCGTCCCGGGACACAAACCGAGCAGTTCTTC. Translating gives CASSRPGTQTEQFF.

This clonotype was detected ten times or more. The CDR3 DNA follows: TGTGCCAGCAGCTTAAGGGGGGTTCAAGAGACCCAGTACTTC. Its translation is CASSLRGVQETQYF. V and J are TRBV27 and TRBJ2-5; perhaps D is TRBD1 or TRBD2 (6 bases each). Trimming pared 6 bases from V and 2 bases from J, leaving 13 bases between. The CDR3 runs 14 residues. In germline, CDR1 is MNHEY, CDR2 SMNVEV (reference sequence).

At least ten counts were recorded for this clonotype. The gene calls are TRBV12-3 or TRBV12-4 and TRBJ2-1; 8 bases map to TRBD2. J lost 2 bases, V lost 5 bases, and 11 bases had no gene match. This CDR3 has 17 amino acids. This chain's CDR3 is CASSLGSGSRTYNEQFF. The CDR3 bases are TGTGCCAGCAGTCTGGGGAGCGGGAGTAGGACCTACAATGAGCAGTTCTTC.

The chain combines TRBV2 with TRBJ2-1; the match to TRBD2 covers 7 bases. Germline assignment: CDR1 SNHLY and CDR2 FYNNEI. Germline trimming cut 6 bases from V and 4 bases from J; bases unmatched to any gene: 6. The CDR3 is 14 residues long. CDR3 sequence: CASRREREYNEQFF. CDR3 nucleotide sequence: TGTGCCAGCAGGCGGGAGCGGGAATACAATGAGCAGTTCTTC.

This clonotype occurred a few times. The chain combines TRBV20-1 with TRBJ2-7; D is perhaps TRBD1 (5 bases). CDR1 DFQATT and CDR2 SNEGSKA come from the germline V gene (reference sequence). This CDR3 spans 11 amino acids. With 5 bases removed from V and 6 bases from J, the gap between germline ends came to 11 bases. The CDR3 protein is CSALRVAEQYF. DNA for the CDR3: TGCAGTGCTCTCAGGGTTGCCGAGCAGTACTTC.